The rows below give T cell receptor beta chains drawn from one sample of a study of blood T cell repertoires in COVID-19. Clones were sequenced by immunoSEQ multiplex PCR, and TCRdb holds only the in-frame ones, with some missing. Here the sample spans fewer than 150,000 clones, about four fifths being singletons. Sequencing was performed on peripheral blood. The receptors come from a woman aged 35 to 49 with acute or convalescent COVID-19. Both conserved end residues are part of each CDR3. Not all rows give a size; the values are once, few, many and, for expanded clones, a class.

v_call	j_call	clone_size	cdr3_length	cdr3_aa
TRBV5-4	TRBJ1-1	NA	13	CASSLGENTEAFF
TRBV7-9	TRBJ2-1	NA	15	CASSSLAGGYNEQFF
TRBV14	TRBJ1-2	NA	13	CASRGQGFYGYTF
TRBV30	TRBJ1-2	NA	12	CACLGGGDGYTF
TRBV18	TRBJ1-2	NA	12	CASSPSPGLYTF
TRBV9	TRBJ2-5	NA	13	CASSVGQQETQYF
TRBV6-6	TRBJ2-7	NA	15	CASSPRNSFSYEQYF
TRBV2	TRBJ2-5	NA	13	CASSQTDQETQYF
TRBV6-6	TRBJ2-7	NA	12	CASSPLPQGQYF
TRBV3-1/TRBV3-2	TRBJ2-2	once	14	CASLTSGGPGELFF
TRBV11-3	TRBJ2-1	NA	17	CASSPLGGPNSYNEQFF
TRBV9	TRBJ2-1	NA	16	CASSFPGLGAYNEQFF
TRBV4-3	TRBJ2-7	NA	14	CASSQGSGSYEQYF
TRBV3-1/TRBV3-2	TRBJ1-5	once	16	CASSYSGTGINQPQHF
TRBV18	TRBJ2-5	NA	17	CASSPASMQGLQETQYF
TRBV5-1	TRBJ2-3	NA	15	CASSLKQALTDTQYF
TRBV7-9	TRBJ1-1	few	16	CASSFRQGDERAEAFF
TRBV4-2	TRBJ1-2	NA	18	CASSQEGFSPGQIYGYTF
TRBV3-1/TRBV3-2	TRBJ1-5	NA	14	CASSQGQGKQPQHF
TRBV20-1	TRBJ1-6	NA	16	CSASLMSGTLRSPLHF
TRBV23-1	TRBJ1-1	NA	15	CASSRKTGSSTEAFF
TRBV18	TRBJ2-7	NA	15	CASSHLAGTAYEQYF
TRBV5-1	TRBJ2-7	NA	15	CASSYRDRVGYEQYF
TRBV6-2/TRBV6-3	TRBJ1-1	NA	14	CASSWSPQGAEAFF
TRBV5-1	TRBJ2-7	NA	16	CASSSDRGLRSDEQYF
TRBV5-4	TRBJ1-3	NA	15	CASSTDRGLGNTIYF
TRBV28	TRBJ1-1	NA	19	CASSLPWLQGFSVNTEAFF
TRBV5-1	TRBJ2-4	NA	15	CASSTSGGLQNIQYF
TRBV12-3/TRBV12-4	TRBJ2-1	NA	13	CASSFVGPSEQFF
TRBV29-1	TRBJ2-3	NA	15	CSIPSAGAFTDTQYF
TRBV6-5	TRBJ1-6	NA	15	CASSLTTGPDSPLHF
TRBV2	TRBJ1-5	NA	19	CASSPDRDRGTYSNQPQHF
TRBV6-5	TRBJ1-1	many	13	CASSPTGSTEAFF
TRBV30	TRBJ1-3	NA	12	CAWSGLGNTIYF
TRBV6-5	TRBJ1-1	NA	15	CASVGAGWMRTEAFF
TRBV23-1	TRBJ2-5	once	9	CAMEGTQYF
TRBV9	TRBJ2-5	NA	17	CASSVGGTRGTGETQYF
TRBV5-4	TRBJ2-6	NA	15	CASSLPLSGANVLTF
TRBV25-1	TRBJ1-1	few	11	CASRAGGEAFF
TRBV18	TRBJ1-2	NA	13	CASSQSEHYGYTF
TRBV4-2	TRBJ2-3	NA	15	CASSQGTGRADTQYF
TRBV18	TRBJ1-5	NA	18	CASSQNRQGVYSNQPQHF
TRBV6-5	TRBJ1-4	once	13	CASRGQGLEKLFF
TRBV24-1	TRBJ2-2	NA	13	CATRGAATGELFF
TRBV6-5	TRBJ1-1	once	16	CASSYSGGRQSYPAFF
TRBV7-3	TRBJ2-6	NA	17	CASSLQGRNSGANVLTF
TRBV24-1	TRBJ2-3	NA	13	CATSNRVTDTQYF
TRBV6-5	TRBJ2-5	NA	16	CASSYGPQGSQETQYF
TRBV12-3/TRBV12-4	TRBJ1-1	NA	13	CASSPSLGGEAFF